This T cell receptor (beta chain) emerged from a study of beta chain features in type 1 diabetes. The study reverse transcribed the entire isolated RNA, so it sequenced expressed TCRB transcripts. The read count averaged about 3.6 million across naive, central memory and regulatory T cell samples. Assay used: immunoSEQ multiplex PCR; TCRdb lists only in-frame clones, some missing. The data contain hundreds of thousands of clones, 30% of them singletons. Study results and caveats: Fewer insertions but more deletions were seen at VDJ junctions in type 1 diabetes patients.

Germline-derived CDR1 and CDR2 are SGHTA and FQGTGA. The germline V and J ends were trimmed by 5 bases and 2 bases, with 8 bases remaining between them. The CDR3 sequence is 13 residues long. This clone was seen only a few times. Its antigen is not known. The source of this sequence is a man younger than 35 in good health. The chain is built from TRBV7-3 and TRBJ2-3; D might be TRBD1 (6 bases). Input material: naive CD4+ T cells from blood. CDR3 loop: CASSQGHTDTQYF. In DNA form, the CDR3 reads TGTGCCAGCAGCCAGGGGCACACAGATACGCAGTATTTT.